One and the same sample provided the 2 T cell receptor beta chains below, sequenced in a study of Tregs in tolerant kidney transplant recipients. TCRdb keeps only in-frame clones here, not all; method: immunoSEQ multiplex PCR. The sample gives tens of thousands of clones, about 89% of which show up once; nearly 0.4% is in the top ten. The material was CD4+ T cells from blood, obtained before the transplant. The receptor source for this set is a human donor who received a combined kidney and bone marrow transplant.

The rearrangement uses TRBV7-9 and TRBJ1-3; 8 bases line up with TRBD1. This CDR3 contains 17 residues. Trimming took 5 bases from V and 4 from J; bases not matched to a gene: 13. Germline assignment: CDR1 SEHNR and CDR2 FQNEAQ (reference sequence). This CDR3 reads CASSLPLQGAPGNTIYF. CDR3 nucleotides: TGTGCCAGCAGCCTACCTCTGCAGGGGGCGCCAGGAAACACCATATATTTT.

The chain employs TRBV29-1 and TRBJ1-4; TRBD1 aligns across 10 bases. CDR3 length: 15 amino acids. The germline V gene has CDR1 SQVTM and CDR2 ANQGSEA. The ends lost 6 bases at V and 8 bases at J; junction bases unmatched: 12. The CDR3 nucleotides read TGCAGCGTCTCAAAGACCGGGACAGGGGACGAAAAACTGTTTTTT. It yields the protein CSVSKTGTGDEKLFF.